This T cell receptor beta chain was captured by sequencing in a study of OX40 agonist ivuxolimab in advanced cancers. Study-wide results and limits: Low levels of normalized T-cell clonal expansion also appeared in some nonresponders. Patients with a partial response at 0.1-3.0 mg/kg had among the lowest clonal expansion.

The data were produced by immunoSEQ multiplex PCR, yet TCRdb's version contains in-frame clones alone and is incomplete. The sample consists of some 67,000 clones, more than 70% of them appearing once. This clone has a single count. Its antigen is as yet unknown. Germline-derived CDR1 and CDR2 are PRHDT and FYEKMQ (reference sequence). Trimming pared 5 bases from V and 8 bases from J, leaving 15 bases between. The CDR3 loop spans 13 amino acids. Sequencing was performed on CD4+ or CD8+ T cells sorted from blood, taken in a trial of the OX40 agonist ivuxolimab. The TCR comes from an adult with an advanced solid tumor such as melanoma, head and neck, liver or kidney cancer. This chain links TRBV13 with TRBJ1-2; D gene unclear. The DNA of the CDR3 is TGTGCCAGCAGCATCTGGATTGATGGGGGCTACACCTTC. Encoded protein: CASSIWIDGGYTF.